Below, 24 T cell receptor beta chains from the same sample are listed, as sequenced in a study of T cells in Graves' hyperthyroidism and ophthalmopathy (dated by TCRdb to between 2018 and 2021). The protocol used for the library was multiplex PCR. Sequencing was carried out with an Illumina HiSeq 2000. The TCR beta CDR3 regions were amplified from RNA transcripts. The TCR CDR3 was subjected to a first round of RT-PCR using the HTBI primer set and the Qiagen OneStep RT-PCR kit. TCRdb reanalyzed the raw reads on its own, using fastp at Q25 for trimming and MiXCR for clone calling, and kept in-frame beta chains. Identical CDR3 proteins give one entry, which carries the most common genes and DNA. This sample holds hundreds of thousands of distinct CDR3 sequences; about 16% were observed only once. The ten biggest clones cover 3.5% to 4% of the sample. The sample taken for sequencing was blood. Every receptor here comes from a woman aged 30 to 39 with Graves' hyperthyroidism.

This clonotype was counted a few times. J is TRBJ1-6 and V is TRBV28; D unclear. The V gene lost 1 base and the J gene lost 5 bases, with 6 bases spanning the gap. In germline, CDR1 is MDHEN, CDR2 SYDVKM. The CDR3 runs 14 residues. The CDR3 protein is CASSLSVNNSPLHF. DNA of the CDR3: TGTGCCAGCAGTTTATCAGTTAATAATTCACCCCTCCACTTT. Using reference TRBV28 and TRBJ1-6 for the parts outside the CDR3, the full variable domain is DVKVTQSSRYLVKRTGEKVFLECVQDMDHENMFWYRQDPGLGLRLIYFSYDVKMKEKGDIPEGYSVSREKKERFSLILESASTNQTSMYLCASSLSVNNSPLHFGNGTRLTVT.

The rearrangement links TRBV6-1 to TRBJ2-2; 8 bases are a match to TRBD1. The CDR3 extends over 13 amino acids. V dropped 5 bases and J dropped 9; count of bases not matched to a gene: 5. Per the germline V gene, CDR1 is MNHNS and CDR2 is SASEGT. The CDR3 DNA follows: TGTGCCAGCAGTTCCGACAGGGGACGGGAGCTGTTTTTT. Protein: CASSSDRGRELFF.

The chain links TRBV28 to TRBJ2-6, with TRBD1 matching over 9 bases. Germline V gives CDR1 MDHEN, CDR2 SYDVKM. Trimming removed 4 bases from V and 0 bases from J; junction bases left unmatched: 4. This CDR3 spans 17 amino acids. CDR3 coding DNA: TGTGCCAGCAGTTGGGACAGGGCCTACTCTGGGGCCAACGTCCTGACTTTC. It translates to CASSWDRAYSGANVLTF.

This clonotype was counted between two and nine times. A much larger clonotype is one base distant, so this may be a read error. The CDR3 reads CASKAGDQPQHF. The DNA of the CDR3 is TGTGCCAGCAAAGCAGGGGATCAGCCCCAGCATTTT. The chain recombines TRBV28 with TRBJ1-5, with D possibly TRBD1 on 6 matching bases. The germline V gene has CDR1 MDHEN and CDR2 SYDVKM. This CDR3 has 12 amino acids. With 7 bases removed from V and 5 bases from J, the gap between germline ends came to 9 bases. Full variable domain (missing parts from reference TRBV28 and TRBJ1-5): DVKVTQSSRYLVKRTGEKVFLECVQDMDHENMFWYRQDPGLGLRLIYFSYDVKMKEKGDIPEGYSVSREKKERFSLILESASTNQTSMYLCASKAGDQPQHFGDGTRLSIL.

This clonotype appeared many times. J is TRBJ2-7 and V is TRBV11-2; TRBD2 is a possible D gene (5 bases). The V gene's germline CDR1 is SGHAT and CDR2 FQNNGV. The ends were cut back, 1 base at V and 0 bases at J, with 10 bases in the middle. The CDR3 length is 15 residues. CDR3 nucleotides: TGTGCCAGCAGCTTAGTTCGGAGGAGCTCCTACGAGCAGTACTTC. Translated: CASSLVRRSSYEQYF.

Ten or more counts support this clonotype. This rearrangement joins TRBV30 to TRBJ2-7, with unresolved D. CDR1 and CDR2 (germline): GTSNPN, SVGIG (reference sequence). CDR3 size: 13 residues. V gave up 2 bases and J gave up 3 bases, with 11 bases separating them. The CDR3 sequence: CAWSFDENYEQYF. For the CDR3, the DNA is TGTGCCTGGAGTTTCGACGAGAACTACGAGCAGTACTTC.

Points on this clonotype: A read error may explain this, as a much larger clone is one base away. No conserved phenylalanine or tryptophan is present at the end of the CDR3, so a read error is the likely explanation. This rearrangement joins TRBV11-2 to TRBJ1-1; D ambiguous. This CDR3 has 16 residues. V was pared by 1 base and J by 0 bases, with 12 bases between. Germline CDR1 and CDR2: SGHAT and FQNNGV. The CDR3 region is CASSLVPRTVNTEAFS. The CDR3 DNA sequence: TGTGCCAGCAGCTTAGTTCCCCGGACGGTGAACACTGAAGCTTTCTCT.

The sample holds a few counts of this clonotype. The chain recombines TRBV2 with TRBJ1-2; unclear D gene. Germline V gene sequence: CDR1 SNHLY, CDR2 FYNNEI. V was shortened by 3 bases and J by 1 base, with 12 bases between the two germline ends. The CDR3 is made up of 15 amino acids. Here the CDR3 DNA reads TGTGCCAGCAGTGACAAGGACGGTCTTAACTATGGCTACACCTTC. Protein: CASSDKDGLNYGYTF.

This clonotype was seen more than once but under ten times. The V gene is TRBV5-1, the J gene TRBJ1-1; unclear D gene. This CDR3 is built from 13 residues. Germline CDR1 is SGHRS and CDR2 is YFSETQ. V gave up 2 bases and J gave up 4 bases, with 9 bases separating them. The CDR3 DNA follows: TGCGCCAGCAGCTTTCGGTCCACCACTGAAGCTTTCTTT. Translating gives CASSFRSTTEAFF.

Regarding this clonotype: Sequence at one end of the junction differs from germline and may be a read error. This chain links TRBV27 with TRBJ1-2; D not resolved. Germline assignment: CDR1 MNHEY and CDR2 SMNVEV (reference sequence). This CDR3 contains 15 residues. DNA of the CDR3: TGTGCCAGCAGTCCGAGGGCCGCTGTTAACTATGGCCACACCTTC. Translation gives CASSPRAAVNYGHTF.

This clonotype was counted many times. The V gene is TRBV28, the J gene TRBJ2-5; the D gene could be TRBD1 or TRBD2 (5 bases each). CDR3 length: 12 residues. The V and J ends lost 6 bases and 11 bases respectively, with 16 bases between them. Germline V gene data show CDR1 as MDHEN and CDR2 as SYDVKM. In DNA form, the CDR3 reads TGTGCCAGCAGCTCCCCACCGGGACCTCAGTACTTC. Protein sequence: CASSSPPGPQYF.

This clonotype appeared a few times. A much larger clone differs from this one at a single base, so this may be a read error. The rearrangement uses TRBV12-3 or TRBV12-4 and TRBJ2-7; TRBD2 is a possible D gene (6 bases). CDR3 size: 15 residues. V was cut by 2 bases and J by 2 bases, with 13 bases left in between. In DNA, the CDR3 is TGTGCCAGCAGTTTACGGGGGACGATGGCCTACGAGCAGTACTTC. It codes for CASSLRGTMAYEQYF.

The CDR3 reads CATSGTQGSSYNEQFF. In DNA, the CDR3 is TGTGCCACCAGTGGGACCCAGGGTAGCTCCTACAATGAGCAGTTCTTC. The rearrangement links TRBV24-1 to TRBJ2-1, with a tentative D call TRBD1 (5 bases). Germline CDR1 and CDR2: KGHDR and SFDVKD. The CDR3 has 16 residues. The V and J ends lost 5 bases and 0 bases respectively, with 13 bases between them.

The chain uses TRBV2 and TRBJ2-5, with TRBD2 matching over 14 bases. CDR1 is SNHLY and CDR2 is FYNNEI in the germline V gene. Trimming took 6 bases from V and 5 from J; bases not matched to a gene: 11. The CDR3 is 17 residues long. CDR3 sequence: CASSRLAGGPRSETQYF. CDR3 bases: TGTGCCAGCAGCCGACTAGCGGGAGGGCCTAGGAGTGAGACCCAGTACTTC.

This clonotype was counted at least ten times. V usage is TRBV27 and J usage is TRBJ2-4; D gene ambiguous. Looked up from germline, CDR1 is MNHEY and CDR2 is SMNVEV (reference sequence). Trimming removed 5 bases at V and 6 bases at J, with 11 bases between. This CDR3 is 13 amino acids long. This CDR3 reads CASSAIDRNIQYF. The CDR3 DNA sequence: TGTGCCAGCAGTGCTATAGATCGAAACATTCAGTACTTC.

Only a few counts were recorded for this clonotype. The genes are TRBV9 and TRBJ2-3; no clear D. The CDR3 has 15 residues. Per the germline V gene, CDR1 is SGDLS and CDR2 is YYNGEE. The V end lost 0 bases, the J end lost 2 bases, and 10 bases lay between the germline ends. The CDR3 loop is CASSVAGAYTDTQYF. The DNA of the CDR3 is TGTGCCAGCAGCGTAGCCGGAGCATACACAGATACGCAGTATTTT. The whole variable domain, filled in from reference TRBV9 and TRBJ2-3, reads DSGVTQTPKHLITATGQRVTLRCSPRSGDLSVYWYQQSLDQGLQFLIQYYNGEERAKGNILERFSAQQFPDLHSELNLSSLELGDSALYFCASSVAGAYTDTQYFGPGTRLTVL.

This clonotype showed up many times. The CDR3 DNA follows: TGTGCCAGCAGTGGCCGGGACATAGAAGCTTTCTTT. Its translation: CASSGRDIEAFF. This sequence joins TRBV2 and TRBJ1-1, with D possibly matching TRBD1 (6 bases). Trimming stripped 4 bases from V and 8 bases from J, with 11 bases between. The CDR3 length is 12 residues. CDR1 is SNHLY and CDR2 is FYNNEI in the germline V gene.

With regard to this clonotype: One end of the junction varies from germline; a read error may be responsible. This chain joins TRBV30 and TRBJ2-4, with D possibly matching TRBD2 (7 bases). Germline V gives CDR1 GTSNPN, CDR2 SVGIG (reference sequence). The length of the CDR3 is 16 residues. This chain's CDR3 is CAWSPGQRLAENIQYF. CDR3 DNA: TGTGCCTGGAGTCCCGGACAGAGACTAGCCGAAAACATTCAGTACTTC. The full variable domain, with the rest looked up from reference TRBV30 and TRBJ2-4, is SQTIHQWPATLVQPVGSPLSLECTVEGTSNPNLYWYRQAAGRGLQLLFYSVGIGQISSEVPQNLSASRPQDRQFILSSKKLLLSDSGFYLCAWSPGQRLAENIQYFGAGTRLSVL.

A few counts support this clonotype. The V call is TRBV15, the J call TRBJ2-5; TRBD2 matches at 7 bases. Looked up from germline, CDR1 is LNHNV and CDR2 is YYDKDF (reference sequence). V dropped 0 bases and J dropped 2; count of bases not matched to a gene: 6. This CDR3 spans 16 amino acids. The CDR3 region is CATSREWGGNQETQYF. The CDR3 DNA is TGTGCCACCAGCAGAGAGTGGGGGGGAAATCAAGAGACCCAGTACTTC.

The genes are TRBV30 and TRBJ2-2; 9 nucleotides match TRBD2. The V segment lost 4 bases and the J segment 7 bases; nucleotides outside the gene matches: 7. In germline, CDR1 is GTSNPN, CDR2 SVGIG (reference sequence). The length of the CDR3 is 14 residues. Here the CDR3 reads CAWNIVAGDGELFF. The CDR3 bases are TGTGCCTGGAATATAGTAGCGGGAGACGGGGAGCTGTTTTTT.

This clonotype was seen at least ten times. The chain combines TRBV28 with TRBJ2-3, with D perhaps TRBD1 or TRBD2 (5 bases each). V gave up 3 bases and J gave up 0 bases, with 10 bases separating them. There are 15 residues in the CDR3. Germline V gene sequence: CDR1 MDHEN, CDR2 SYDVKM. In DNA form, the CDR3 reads TGTGCCAGCAGTTTGAGGGGTTCTAGCACAGATACGCAGTATTTT. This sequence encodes CASSLRGSSTDTQYF.

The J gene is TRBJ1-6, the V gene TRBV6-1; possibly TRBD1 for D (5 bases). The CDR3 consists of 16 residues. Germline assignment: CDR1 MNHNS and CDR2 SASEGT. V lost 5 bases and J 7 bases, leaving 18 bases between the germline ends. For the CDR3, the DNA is TGTGCCAGCAGTTCCCTACCCGGGACCGTAAATTCACCCCTCCACTTT. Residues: CASSSLPGTVNSPLHF.

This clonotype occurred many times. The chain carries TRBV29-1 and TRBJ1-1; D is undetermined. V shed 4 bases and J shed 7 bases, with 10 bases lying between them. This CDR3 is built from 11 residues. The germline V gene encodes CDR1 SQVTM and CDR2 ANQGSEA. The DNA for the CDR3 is TGCAGCGTTGTCATTACCGATGAAGCTTTCTTT. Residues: CSVVITDEAFF.

CDR3 nucleotide sequence: TGCGCCAGCAGAGAGCCTCAAGAGACCCAGTACTTC. Translation: CASREPQETQYF. The chain is built from TRBV5-1 and TRBJ2-5, with D unresolved. V lost 5 bases, J lost 2 bases, and 7 bases lay in between. The germline CDR1 and CDR2 sequences are SGHRS and YFSETQ. The CDR3 is 12 amino acids.